These T cell receptor beta chains were read from a single sample in a study of T cell changes during pregnancy in multiple sclerosis. Sequenced by immunoSEQ multiplex PCR; TCRdb stores in-frame clones only, minus some. The sample contains 50,000 to 65,000 clones, roughly 92% of which appear only once. Sequenced material: CD8+ T cells from peripheral blood mononuclear cells, taken in the second trimester of pregnancy. These receptors all come from a female donor with multiple sclerosis, enrolled in a pregnancy study. The CDR3 runs from the conserved cysteine through the conserved F or W. A D gene is named only where the DNA matches it firmly. Size is omitted from some rows. Given values are once, few, many or a class for expanded clones.

v_gene	len	j_gene	abundance	d_gene	CDR3nt	CDR3aa
TRBV7-8	13	TRBJ1-2	-	-	TGTGCCAGCAGCTTAAACGGAGGGTATGGCTACACCTTC	CASSLNGGYGYTF
TRBV21-1	17	TRBJ2-3	-	-	TGTGCCAGCTCCGTACTAGCGGGAGGTCCAAGCACAGATACGCAGTATTTT	CASSVLAGGPSTDTQYF
TRBV27	14	TRBJ2-7	-	TRBD1	TGTGCCAGCAGTTCCCTGACAGGGCTGGGCGAGCAGTACTTC	CASSSLTGLGEQYF
TRBV27	15	TRBJ2-1	-	TRBD1	TGTGCCAGCAGTCCCCGACAGGGGGCATGGAATGAGCAGTTCTTC	CASSPRQGAWNEQFF
TRBV15	15	TRBJ2-1	-	TRBD2	TGTGCCACCAGCAGAGATCGGGAGGGGCGGAATGAGCAGTTCTTC	CATSRDREGRNEQFF
TRBV28	15	TRBJ2-7	-	TRBD2	TGTGCCAGCAGTATTCGGACTAGCGGGAGGTTCGAGCAGTACTTC	CASSIRTSGRFEQYF
TRBV2	13	TRBJ1-1	few	-	TGTGCCAGCAGTGTTTATGGGCACACTGAAGCTTTCTTT	CASSVYGHTEAFF
TRBV29-1	15	TRBJ1-2	-	-	TGCAGCGTTGAAGATAGGATGACAGCTAACTATGGCTACACCTTC	CSVEDRMTANYGYTF
TRBV4-1	15	TRBJ2-2	-	-	TGCGCCAGCAGCCCCCAGAGGACAGTGACCGGGGAGCTGTTTTTT	CASSPQRTVTGELFF
TRBV5-4	15	TRBJ2-7	-	-	TGTGCCAGCAGCCTGCGAGACAGTGGTTCCTACGAGCAGTACTTC	CASSLRDSGSYEQYF
TRBV2	13	TRBJ1-2	-	-	TGTGCCAGCAGTGAAGGAGGGCGCCGGGGCTACACCTTC	CASSEGGRRGYTF
TRBV14	12	TRBJ2-7	-	-	TGTGCCAGCAGCCAAGGGACTTTTGAGCAGTACTTC	CASSQGTFEQYF
TRBV5-1	14	TRBJ2-7	-	TRBD1	TGCGCCAGCAGCGCCGGGACAGGGGTGGACGAGCAGTACTTC	CASSAGTGVDEQYF
TRBV9	14	TRBJ2-7	-	-	TGTGCCAGCAGCGTAGGGACTTGGATGGACGAGCAGTACTTC	CASSVGTWMDEQYF
TRBV4-2	16	TRBJ2-7	-	TRBD2	TGTGCCAGCAGCCAACCGCAAGCGGGAGCTACCTACGAGCAGTACTTC	CASSQPQAGATYEQYF
TRBV27	11	TRBJ2-1	-	-	TGTGCCAGCAGTGAGGCGGAGCGGAAGTTCTTC	CASSEAERKFF
TRBV4-2	18	TRBJ2-3	-	TRBD2	TGTGCCAGCAGCCAAGGAGTCGGGAGGGGGGGCGGCACAGATACGCAGTATTTT	CASSQGVGRGGGTDTQYF
TRBV15	15	TRBJ1-2	-	-	TGTGCCACCAGCAATTACCGGGGAGTCGGCTATGGCTACACCTTC	CATSNYRGVGYGYTF
TRBV9	14	TRBJ1-3	-	TRBD1	TGTGCCAGCAGCCGGACAGGGGATAGAAACACCATATATTTT	CASSRTGDRNTIYF
TRBV19	12	TRBJ1-2	once	-	TGTGCCAGCTCGACGGGGTTGGATGGCTACACCTTC	CASSTGLDGYTF
TRBV19	13	TRBJ2-1	-	-	TGTGCCAGTAGCACAGGGCGACACAATGAGCAGTTCTTC	CASSTGRHNEQFF
TRBV27	14	TRBJ1-5	-	-	TGTGCCAGCAGTTTATCGGTGAGATCCCAGCCCCAGCATTTT	CASSLSVRSQPQHF
TRBV27	15	TRBJ2-7	-	TRBD1	TGTGCCAGCAGTCGGACAGGCTCTAGTGCCTACGAGCAGTACTTC	CASSRTGSSAYEQYF